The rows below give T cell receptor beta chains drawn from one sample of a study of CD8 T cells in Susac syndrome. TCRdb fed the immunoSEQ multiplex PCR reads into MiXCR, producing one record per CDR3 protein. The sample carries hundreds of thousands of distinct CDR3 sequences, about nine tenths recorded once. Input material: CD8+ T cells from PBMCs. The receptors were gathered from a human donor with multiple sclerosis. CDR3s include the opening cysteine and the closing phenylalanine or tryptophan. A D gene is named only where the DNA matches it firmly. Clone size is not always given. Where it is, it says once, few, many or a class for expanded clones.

cdr3_nt: TGTGCCATCAGGGCAGGCGGGGAGCTGTTTTTT
cdr3_aa: CAIRAGGELFF
d_call: NA
cdr3_length: 11
j_call: TRBJ2-2
v_call: TRBV10-3
clone_size: once

cdr3_nt: TGCGCCAGCAGCCAAGATATCCCCCGGGGTCAGCTGTTTTTT
cdr3_aa: CASSQDIPRGQLFF
d_call: NA
cdr3_length: 14
j_call: TRBJ2-2
v_call: TRBV4-3
clone_size: NA

cdr3_nt: TGTGCCAGCTCACCGAGGACGATGAACACCGGGGAGCTGTTTTTT
cdr3_aa: CASSPRTMNTGELFF
d_call: NA
cdr3_length: 15
j_call: TRBJ2-2
v_call: TRBV18
clone_size: NA

cdr3_nt: TGCAGCGTTGTCTCTGCGGTATCTCGCACAGATACGCAGTATTTT
cdr3_aa: CSVVSAVSRTDTQYF
d_call: NA
cdr3_length: 15
j_call: TRBJ2-3
v_call: TRBV29-1
clone_size: NA

cdr3_nt: TGTGCCAGCAGTTACCCTACTACTCTTCAGTACTTC
cdr3_aa: CASSYPTTLQYF
d_call: NA
cdr3_length: 12
j_call: TRBJ2-4
v_call: TRBV6-2/TRBV6-3
clone_size: NA

cdr3_nt: TGCGCCAGCAGCCAAGAAGCTACCGATGAGCAGTTCTTC
cdr3_aa: CASSQEATDEQFF
d_call: NA
cdr3_length: 13
j_call: TRBJ2-1
v_call: TRBV4-3
clone_size: NA

cdr3_nt: TGTGCCAGCAGCCCACCTACAACTAATGAAAAACTGTTTTTT
cdr3_aa: CASSPPTTNEKLFF
d_call: NA
cdr3_length: 14
j_call: TRBJ1-4
v_call: TRBV28
clone_size: once

cdr3_nt: TGTGCCTGGAGCCCCGGGGGAGGCTACACCTTC
cdr3_aa: CAWSPGGGYTF
d_call: NA
cdr3_length: 11
j_call: TRBJ1-2
v_call: TRBV30
clone_size: NA

cdr3_nt: TGTGCCAGCAGTTACGCCACTCAGCCCCAGCATTTT
cdr3_aa: CASSYATQPQHF
d_call: NA
cdr3_length: 12
j_call: TRBJ1-5
v_call: TRBV28
clone_size: NA

cdr3_nt: TGTGCCAGCAGTTACCCGTTCGAATCCACCCGGGGAGATACGCAGTATTTT
cdr3_aa: CASSYPFESTRGDTQYF
d_call: NA
cdr3_length: 17
j_call: TRBJ2-3
v_call: TRBV6-5
clone_size: NA

cdr3_nt: TGTGCCAGCAGCGCTCTGGGTGGTCCCCTAGCAGGTGAGCAGTTCTTC
cdr3_aa: CASSALGGPLAGEQFF
d_call: NA
cdr3_length: 16
j_call: TRBJ2-1
v_call: TRBV7-9
clone_size: NA

cdr3_nt: TGTGCCAGCAGTCCCCCCCTGCCACCGTCTAATGGCTACACCTTC
cdr3_aa: CASSPPLPPSNGYTF
d_call: NA
cdr3_length: 15
j_call: TRBJ1-2
v_call: TRBV28
clone_size: NA

cdr3_nt: TGCGCCAGCAGCTCCAAAAGGGGCAGCTCCTCCGTCGAGTACTTC
cdr3_aa: CASSSKRGSSSVEYF
d_call: NA
cdr3_length: 15
j_call: TRBJ2-5
v_call: TRBV23-1
clone_size: once

cdr3_nt: TGTGCCAGCAGCGCAATAACTAGCGGGAGTTCCTACGAGCAGTACTTC
cdr3_aa: CASSAITSGSSYEQYF
d_call: TRBD2
cdr3_length: 16
j_call: TRBJ2-7
v_call: TRBV7-8
clone_size: NA

cdr3_nt: TGTGCCAGCGGGACTAGCGGGAGGTCCTCTTACGAGCAGTACTTC
cdr3_aa: CASGTSGRSSYEQYF
d_call: TRBD2
cdr3_length: 15
j_call: TRBJ2-7
v_call: TRBV27
clone_size: few

cdr3_nt: TGTGCCAGCTCATTCGTAGCGGGAGAAAACACCGGGGAGCTGTTTTTT
cdr3_aa: CASSFVAGENTGELFF
d_call: TRBD2
cdr3_length: 16
j_call: TRBJ2-2
v_call: TRBV18
clone_size: NA

cdr3_nt: TGCAGGGCACGACTAGCGGGGGAACCCGGGGAGCTGTTTTTT
cdr3_aa: CRARLAGEPGELFF
d_call: TRBD2
cdr3_length: 14
j_call: TRBJ2-2
v_call: TRBV20-1
clone_size: NA

cdr3_nt: TGTGCCAGCAGCCGGACTAGCGGCCATGAGCAGTTCTTC
cdr3_aa: CASSRTSGHEQFF
d_call: TRBD2
cdr3_length: 13
j_call: TRBJ2-1
v_call: TRBV7-8
clone_size: NA

cdr3_nt: TGTGCCAGCAGGCGAGTTCTCCCGCGGGACGAAGATAGCAATCAGCCCCAGCATTTT
cdr3_aa: CASRRVLPRDEDSNQPQHF
d_call: NA
cdr3_length: 19
j_call: TRBJ1-5
v_call: TRBV28
clone_size: NA

cdr3_nt: TGTGCCAGCAGCCACCTCGACACTGAAGCTTTCTTT
cdr3_aa: CASSHLDTEAFF
d_call: NA
cdr3_length: 12
j_call: TRBJ1-1
v_call: TRBV5-6
clone_size: NA

cdr3_nt: TGTGCCAGCAGCAGGTTCGGAGAGACCCAGTACTTC
cdr3_aa: CASSRFGETQYF
d_call: NA
cdr3_length: 12
j_call: TRBJ2-5
v_call: TRBV7-9
clone_size: NA

cdr3_nt: TGTGCCAGCAGAAACACTAGATACAATGAGCAGTTCTTC
cdr3_aa: CASRNTRYNEQFF
d_call: NA
cdr3_length: 13
j_call: TRBJ2-1
v_call: TRBV11-2
clone_size: NA

cdr3_nt: TGTGCCATCGGTCTAGCGGGAGTCAGCTCCTACAATGAGCAGTTCTTC
cdr3_aa: CAIGLAGVSSYNEQFF
d_call: TRBD2
cdr3_length: 16
j_call: TRBJ2-1
v_call: TRBV10-3
clone_size: few

cdr3_nt: TGTGCCAGCAGCCCGGGACTCCAAGAGACCCAGTACTTC
cdr3_aa: CASSPGLQETQYF
d_call: NA
cdr3_length: 13
j_call: TRBJ2-5
v_call: TRBV7-9
clone_size: NA

cdr3_nt: TGTGCCAGCAGCTCCCTCCACGGGGTATCGTACTACGAGCAGTACTTC
cdr3_aa: CASSSLHGVSYYEQYF
d_call: NA
cdr3_length: 16
j_call: TRBJ2-7
v_call: TRBV11-1
clone_size: NA

cdr3_nt: TGTGCCAGCAGCCCGATGCTGGATTCTAGTTTCTCCTACAATGAGCAGTTCTTC
cdr3_aa: CASSPMLDSSFSYNEQFF
d_call: NA
cdr3_length: 18
j_call: TRBJ2-1
v_call: TRBV28
clone_size: NA

cdr3_nt: TGTGCCAGCAGTTTCGCCGGGACAGGGGATTTCTACGAGCAGTACTTC
cdr3_aa: CASSFAGTGDFYEQYF
d_call: TRBD1
cdr3_length: 16
j_call: TRBJ2-7
v_call: TRBV6-5
clone_size: few

cdr3_nt: TGCGCCAGCAGCCAAGATAGGACAGAAGGTCAGCCCCAGCATTTT
cdr3_aa: CASSQDRTEGQPQHF
d_call: NA
cdr3_length: 15
j_call: TRBJ1-5
v_call: TRBV4-1
clone_size: NA

cdr3_nt: TGTGCCAGCAGCTTAGGTTTTGGGATTGCTAACTATGGCTACACCTTC
cdr3_aa: CASSLGFGIANYGYTF
d_call: NA
cdr3_length: 16
j_call: TRBJ1-2
v_call: TRBV7-9
clone_size: NA

cdr3_nt: TGTGCCAGCAGCGATCCCCGGGACAGTACTAATGAAAAACTGTTTTTT
cdr3_aa: CASSDPRDSTNEKLFF
d_call: TRBD1
cdr3_length: 16
j_call: TRBJ1-4
v_call: TRBV9
clone_size: once

cdr3_nt: TGTGCCTGGACCCTGGACACCCCAGACAATGAGCAGTTCTTC
cdr3_aa: CAWTLDTPDNEQFF
d_call: NA
cdr3_length: 14
j_call: TRBJ2-1
v_call: TRBV30
clone_size: few

cdr3_nt: TGCGCCAGCAGCCGAGGACAGGGGGCGGGGCAGCCCCAGCATTTT
cdr3_aa: CASSRGQGAGQPQHF
d_call: TRBD1
cdr3_length: 15
j_call: TRBJ1-5
v_call: TRBV4-3
clone_size: NA

cdr3_nt: TGTGCCAGCAGCTTTTACGAAATACCCCAAGAGACCCAGTACTTC
cdr3_aa: CASSFYEIPQETQYF
d_call: NA
cdr3_length: 15
j_call: TRBJ2-5
v_call: TRBV7-8
clone_size: NA

cdr3_nt: TGCAGTGCCTCATCTGGACTCCCCTCGGGGGAGCAGTACTTC
cdr3_aa: CSASSGLPSGEQYF
d_call: NA
cdr3_length: 14
j_call: TRBJ2-7
v_call: TRBV20-1
clone_size: NA

cdr3_nt: TGTGCCAGCAGTGGGTTGGTGGAGGTGGCCTCCTACGAGCAGTACTTC
cdr3_aa: CASSGLVEVASYEQYF
d_call: NA
cdr3_length: 16
j_call: TRBJ2-7
v_call: TRBV2
clone_size: NA

cdr3_nt: TGCGCCAGCAGCCAAGATCCCGGGACAGGGGGCTACGAGCAGTACTTC
cdr3_aa: CASSQDPGTGGYEQYF
d_call: TRBD1
cdr3_length: 16
j_call: TRBJ2-7
v_call: TRBV4-3
clone_size: once

cdr3_nt: TGTGCCGGTCAACAGGTAGATGAGCAGTTCTTC
cdr3_aa: CAGQQVDEQFF
d_call: NA
cdr3_length: 11
j_call: TRBJ2-1
v_call: TRBV7-9
clone_size: NA

cdr3_nt: TGTGCCAGCAGTTTCCAACTGGCGGGGGAATCCCACTACAATGAGCAGTTCTTC
cdr3_aa: CASSFQLAGESHYNEQFF
d_call: TRBD2
cdr3_length: 18
j_call: TRBJ2-1
v_call: TRBV28
clone_size: NA

cdr3_nt: TGTGCCAGCAGCAGGGAGTCCTACGAGCAGTACTTC
cdr3_aa: CASSRESYEQYF
d_call: NA
cdr3_length: 12
j_call: TRBJ2-7
v_call: TRBV7-8
clone_size: few

cdr3_nt: TGTGCCAGTAGTCCCTTTGCCGGGACAGGAGTCTACGAGCAGTACTTC
cdr3_aa: CASSPFAGTGVYEQYF
d_call: TRBD1
cdr3_length: 16
j_call: TRBJ2-7
v_call: TRBV19
clone_size: once

cdr3_nt: TGTGCCAGCAGTCCACTCCTGACGGTTGAAGCTTTCTTT
cdr3_aa: CASSPLLTVEAFF
d_call: NA
cdr3_length: 13
j_call: TRBJ1-1
v_call: TRBV28
clone_size: NA